One and the same sample provided the 30 T cell receptor beta chains below, sequenced in a study of shared clonotypes between healthy human individuals. Produced via immunoSEQ multiplex PCR; TCRdb's table is partial and in-frame only. The profile covers approximately 2,200,000 clones, with 93% appearing a single time and about 1.5% taken by the ten largest. Naive CD8 isolation took CD45RO-negative cells positively selected for CCR7 and excluded terminally differentiated effector memory CD45RA+ cells. Sequenced sample: naive CD8+ T cells from PBMCs. These receptors all come from a man between 18 and 29 years old in good health. Some clones in this sample may be carry-over from other donors' samples.

V usage is TRBV27 and J usage is TRBJ2-7; D may correspond to TRBD1 or TRBD2 (5 bases each). Trimming pared 3 bases from V and 1 base from J, leaving 10 bases between. Per germline, CDR1 MNHEY and CDR2 SMNVEV (reference sequence). The CDR3 is 14 amino acids. CDR3 DNA: TGTGCCAGCAGTTTTGTGGGGGTTTCCTACGAGCAGTACTTC. Amino acid sequence: CASSFVGVSYEQYF.

A word on this clone: The sample has other DNA sequences that encode this CDR3 too. CDR3 loop: CASSLSTGYGYTF. CDR3 bases: TGTGCCAGCAGCTTATCGACAGGGTACGGCTACACCTTC. The chain combines TRBV7-9 with TRBJ1-2; TRBD1 agrees at 7 bases. The V gene's germline CDR1 is SEHNR and CDR2 FQNEAQ (reference sequence). The CDR3 has 13 residues. V lost 2 bases, J lost 8 bases, and 5 bases stayed unmatched.

The chain is built from TRBV27 and TRBJ2-3, with 11 bases aligning to TRBD2. The CDR3 spans 19 residues. The V gene's germline CDR1 is MNHEY and CDR2 SMNVEV (reference sequence). V was clipped by 3 bases and J by 1 base; unmatched bases: 12. The CDR3 loop reads CASSFPGLAGGLGTDTQYF. Written as DNA, the CDR3 is TGTGCCAGCAGTTTCCCCGGGCTAGCGGGAGGTCTCGGCACAGATACGCAGTATTTT.

The chain is built from TRBV11-2 and TRBJ2-3; no clear D gene. The V and J ends lost 4 bases and 6 bases respectively, with 11 bases between them. The CDR3 has 13 residues. Germline CDR1 is SGHAT and CDR2 is FQNNGV. The CDR3 region is CASSSMHGDTQYF. CDR3 nucleotide sequence: TGTGCCAGCAGCTCCATGCATGGTGATACGCAGTATTTT. Full variable domain (missing parts from reference TRBV11-2 and TRBJ2-3): EAGVAQSPRYKIIEKRQSVAFWCNPISGHATLYWYQQILGQGPKLLIQFQNNGVVDDSQLPKDRFSAERLKGVDSTLKIQPAKLEDSAVYLCASSSMHGDTQYFGPGTRLTVL.

V gene TRBV7-6 combines with J gene TRBJ2-3; 7 bases are shared with TRBD2. The CDR3 spans 16 residues. Trimming removed 5 bases from V and 4 bases from J; junction bases left unmatched: 12. The V gene's germline CDR1 is SGHVS and CDR2 FNYEAQ. The CDR3 bases are TGTGCCAGCAGCCAGGGAAGTGGGAGGGGTCCAGATACGCAGTATTTT. Translated: CASSQGSGRGPDTQYF. The whole variable domain, remainder taken from reference TRBV7-6 and TRBJ2-3, is GAGVSQSPRYKVTKRGQDVALRCDPISGHVSLYWYRQALGQGPEFLTYFNYEAQQDKSGLPNDRFSAERPEGSISTLTIQRTEQRDSAMYRCASSQGSGRGPDTQYFGPGTRLTVL.

The rearrangement links TRBV4-3 to TRBJ2-7, with TRBD1 matching 10 bases. Germline CDR1 LGHNA, CDR2 YSLEER. The CDR3 has 17 amino acids. Trimming cost V 3 bases and J 1 base; bases outside gene matches: 9. The CDR3 loop is CASSHLPGDRGSYEQYF. The CDR3 nucleotides are TGCGCCAGCAGCCATCTCCCGGGGGACAGGGGTTCCTACGAGCAGTACTTC.

The table lists this clone with a few counts. The sample contains more than one DNA sequence encoding this CDR3. The chain uses TRBV9 and TRBJ1-1, with a tentative D call TRBD1 (5 bases). This CDR3 contains 14 residues. Between the trimmed V and J ends, which lost 0 bases and 5 bases, there was a span of 11 bases. Germline V gives CDR1 SGDLS, CDR2 YYNGEE. In nucleotides, the CDR3 is TGTGCCAGCAGCGTAGGGGGCGCGGGAACTGAAGCTTTCTTT. This sequence encodes CASSVGGAGTEAFF. The whole variable domain, remainder taken from reference TRBV9 and TRBJ1-1, is DSGVTQTPKHLITATGQRVTLRCSPRSGDLSVYWYQQSLDQGLQFLIQYYNGEERAKGNILERFSAQQFPDLHSELNLSSLELGDSALYFCASSVGGAGTEAFFGQGTRLTVV.

This chain connects TRBV10-3 to TRBJ1-2; D is unresolved. Trimming removed 1 base from V and 2 bases from J, with 11 bases in between. The CDR3 has 15 amino acids. Per germline, CDR1 ENHRY and CDR2 SYGVKD. The CDR3 loop reads CAISELLGRNYGYTF. CDR3 in DNA: TGTGCCATCAGTGAGTTGTTGGGTAGGAACTATGGCTACACCTTC.

The V call is TRBV7-8, the J call TRBJ1-1; D gene unclear. The V gene lost 7 bases and the J gene lost 5 bases, with 20 bases spanning the gap. This CDR3 has 15 amino acids. Germline assignment: CDR1 SGHVS and CDR2 FQNEAQ. Written as DNA, the CDR3 is TGTGCCAGCACTCTTACTCGGGCGCCGGGGACTGAAGCTTTCTTT. Translated, it gives CASTLTRAPGTEAFF.

The rearrangement uses TRBV28 and TRBJ1-2, with D possibly TRBD1 on 6 matching bases. Germline lookup yields CDR1 MDHEN and CDR2 SYDVKM. The V and J ends lost 3 bases and 0 bases respectively, with 14 bases between them. CDR3 length equals 16 residues. This CDR3 is CASSFGDRPTNYGYTF. In DNA form, the CDR3 reads TGTGCCAGCAGTTTCGGCGACAGGCCCACTAACTATGGCTACACCTTC.

The CDR3, as DNA: TGTGCCAGCAGTGAAGAGGGGTGGCGGGAGGCCATCTACGAGCAGTACTTC. This encodes CASSEEGWREAIYEQYF. This sequence joins TRBV6-1 and TRBJ2-7; TRBD2 matches 8 bases. The trim removed 1 base at V and 3 bases at J, leaving 11 bases unmatched. The CDR3 is made up of 17 amino acids. Germline loops: CDR1 MNHNS, CDR2 SASEGT.

The chain recombines TRBV19 with TRBJ2-2; 7 nucleotides align to TRBD1. CDR1 and CDR2 from the germline V gene are LNHDA and SQIVND (reference sequence). V was pared by 7 bases and J by 1 base, with 6 bases of the junction left unmatched. The CDR3 sequence is 15 residues long. CDR3 in amino acids: CASKKGTENTGELFF. Written as DNA, the CDR3 is TGTGCCAGTAAAAAGGGGACAGAGAACACCGGGGAGCTGTTTTTT.

The rearrangement uses TRBV7-9 and TRBJ2-7; the match to TRBD1 covers 10 bases. CDR1 SEHNR and CDR2 FQNEAQ come from the germline V gene (reference sequence). CDR3 length equals 15 residues. J gave up 9 bases and V 5 bases, and 13 bases lay outside the gene matches. For the CDR3, the DNA is TGTGCCAGCAGCCCCAAACCGGGACAGGGGAAATTGCAGTACTTC. Translation: CASSPKPGQGKLQYF. Full variable domain (missing parts from reference TRBV7-9 and TRBJ2-7): DTGVSQNPRHKITKRGQNVTFRCDPISEHNRLYWYRQTLGQGPEFLTYFQNEAQLEKSRLLSDRFSAERPKGSFSTLEIQRTEQGDSAMYLCASSPKPGQGKLQYFGPGTRLTVT.

J is TRBJ2-2 and V is TRBV5-1; 11 nucleotides align to TRBD2. Germline CDR1 and CDR2: SGHRS and YFSETQ. The junction had 20 bases not matched to a gene; V was cut back by 7 bases and J by 0 bases. The CDR3 is 21 amino acids. The CDR3 DNA sequence: TGCGCCAGCCCCCAGATGGGAACTAGCGGGGGTAAAACCTCGAACACCGGGGAGCTGTTTTTT. As protein: CASPQMGTSGGKTSNTGELFF.

The J gene is TRBJ2-1, the V gene TRBV5-6; D gene uncertain. The CDR3 is 15 residues long. V lost 7 bases, J lost 0 bases, and 14 bases lay in between. Germline CDR1 SGHDT, CDR2 YYEEEE. Here the CDR3 DNA reads TGTGCCAGCTGCTCGTCGGTGCCCTCCTACAATGAGCAGTTCTTC. Translated: CASCSSVPSYNEQFF.

The chain combines TRBV27 with TRBJ2-4; D unresolved. Germline V lookup: CDR1 MNHEY, CDR2 SMNVEV (reference sequence). The V end was cut by 8 bases, the J end by 0 bases, with 8 bases between. There are 13 residues in the CDR3. The CDR3 DNA reads as TGTGCCAGCCGAGATAAAGCCAAAAACATTCAGTACTTC. Translation: CASRDKAKNIQYF.

The gene calls are TRBV6-5 and TRBJ2-5; D is unresolved. The CDR3 loop spans 13 amino acids. The germline V gene encodes CDR1 MNHEY and CDR2 SVGAGI. Trimming pared 2 bases from V and 2 bases from J, leaving 6 bases between. CDR3 sequence (DNA): TGTGCCAGCAGTTACGACTCGCAAGAGACCCAGTACTTC. Its protein product is CASSYDSQETQYF.

This clone was recorded once. This chain uses TRBV7-9 with TRBJ1-2; 7 positions match TRBD1. The ends lost 6 bases at V and 5 bases at J; junction bases unmatched: 12. Germline values: CDR1 SEHNR, CDR2 FQNEAQ (reference sequence). The CDR3 has 15 residues. CDR3 protein: CASSPTGPHPYGYTF. The CDR3 nucleotides are TGTGCCAGCAGTCCGACAGGGCCTCACCCTTATGGCTACACCTTC.

The chain joins TRBV12-5 to TRBJ1-5; perhaps TRBD1 as D (5 bases). The V gene lost 3 bases and the J gene lost 3 bases, with 12 bases spanning the gap. The CDR3 covers 15 residues. The germline CDR1 and CDR2 sequences are LGHNT and FRNRAP. CDR3 sequence (DNA): TGTGCTAGTGGTTTTTTGGGGGGTTACAATCAGCCCCAGCATTTT. This codes for CASGFLGGYNQPQHF. The whole variable domain, remainder taken from reference TRBV12-5 and TRBJ1-5, is DARVTQTPRHKVTEMGQEVTMRCQPILGHNTVFWYRQTMMQGLELLAYFRNRAPLDDSGMPKDRFSAEMPDATLATLKIQPSEPRDSAVYFCASGFLGGYNQPQHFGDGTRLSIL.

In this sample, this clone turned up once. The chain recombines TRBV9 with TRBJ2-4; no clear D. CDR1 and CDR2 (germline): SGDLS, YYNGEE. The V gene lost 4 bases and the J gene lost 0 bases, with 11 bases spanning the gap. The CDR3 is 15 residues long. CDR3 amino acids: CASSSNGGAKNIQYF. As DNA, the CDR3 is TGTGCCAGCAGCTCAAACGGCGGAGCCAAAAACATTCAGTACTTC.

J is TRBJ2-1 and V is TRBV21-1; TRBD1 is the table's D call, not checked against the DNA. TRBV21-1 is a pseudogene locus. The CDR3 runs 13 residues. In nucleotides, the CDR3 is TGTGCCAGCAGTACGGACAGTGACAATGAGCAGTTCTTC. Residues: CASSTDSDNEQFF.

J is TRBJ2-1 and V is TRBV19; TRBD2 matches at 7 bases. The CDR3 length is 15 residues. The junction had 6 bases not matched to a gene; V was cut back by 3 bases and J by 4 bases. Looked up from germline, CDR1 is LNHDA and CDR2 is SQIVND (reference sequence). CDR3 protein: CASSIGSSGYNEQFF. CDR3 coding DNA: TGTGCCAGTAGTATCGGGTCTAGCGGTTACAATGAGCAGTTCTTC.

In DNA form, the CDR3 reads TGTGCCAGCAGTTTTTGGGACAGGGGCGCCGGGGAGCTGTTTTTT. It specifies CASSFWDRGAGELFF. J is TRBJ2-2 and V is TRBV27; 10 bases match TRBD1. The germline gives CDR1 MNHEY, CDR2 SMNVEV (reference sequence). The CDR3 spans 15 residues. Losses at the gene ends were 3 bases for V and 6 bases for J; bases not matched to a gene: 4.

The chain is built from TRBV6-5 and TRBJ1-1, with D perhaps TRBD1 (5 bases). This CDR3 has 14 residues. The V and J ends lost 5 bases and 4 bases respectively, with 14 bases between them. Germline CDR1 and CDR2: MNHEY and SVGAGI. The CDR3 DNA sequence: TGTGCCAGCAGTCCCGGCAGGGTTCCCACTGAAGCTTTCTTT. Translating gives CASSPGRVPTEAFF.

This clone came up a few times. Other DNA sequences in this sample translate to the same CDR3. The chain carries TRBV28 and TRBJ1-5; the D is unclear. Deletions cut 4 bases from V and 6 bases from J, with 4 bases between. CDR1 and CDR2 (germline): MDHEN, SYDVKM. The CDR3 sequence is 11 residues long. CDR3 in amino acids: CASSSTQPQHF. For the CDR3, the DNA is TGTGCCAGCAGTTCGACTCAGCCCCAGCATTTT.

The chain joins TRBV27 to TRBJ2-1; D possibly corresponds to TRBD2 (5 bases). The germline CDR1 and CDR2 sequences are MNHEY and SMNVEV (reference sequence). Trimming took 2 bases from V and 6 from J, leaving 17 bases between them. The CDR3 is made up of 16 amino acids. CDR3 loop: CASSLLPSFGPNEQFF. CDR3 DNA sequence: TGTGCCAGCAGTTTACTCCCTAGCTTCGGCCCCAATGAGCAGTTCTTC.

This chain links TRBV4-2 with TRBJ2-1, with TRBD2 identical over 10 bases. This CDR3 region has 14 residues. J was trimmed by 12 bases and V by 4 bases; bases with no gene match: 9. CDR1 is LGHNA and CDR2 is YNFKEQ in the germline V gene. CDR3 protein: CASSPLAGDVVQFF. CDR3 nucleotides: TGTGCCAGCAGCCCCCTAGCGGGAGATGTGGTGCAGTTCTTC.

Of note for this clone: This same CDR3 is encoded by further DNA sequences in the sample. The V gene is TRBV30, the J gene TRBJ2-1; TRBD1 matches at 9 bases. Germline V gives CDR1 GTSNPN, CDR2 SVGIG (reference sequence). This CDR3 has 14 residues. V lost 0 bases and J lost 4; bases outside the gene matches: 1. CDR3 coding DNA: TGTGCCTGGAGTGTGGGGACAGGGTACAATGAGCAGTTCTTC. Its protein is CAWSVGTGYNEQFF.

About this clone itself: Distinct nucleotide sequences in the sample also encode this CDR3. V is TRBV27 and J is TRBJ1-1; D gene uncertain. V was shortened by 3 bases and J by 1 base, with 6 bases between the two germline ends. Looked up from germline, CDR1 is MNHEY and CDR2 is SMNVEV (reference sequence). The CDR3 has 13 residues. CDR3 in amino acids: CASSLGQNTEAFF. The CDR3 nucleotides are TGTGCCAGCAGTTTGGGCCAGAACACTGAAGCTTTCTTT.

The chain employs TRBV4-3 and TRBJ1-2; TRBD1 is a possible D gene (5 bases). The V gene lost 0 bases and the J gene lost 1 base, with 21 bases spanning the gap. The CDR3 runs to 19 residues. The V gene's germline CDR1 is LGHNA and CDR2 YSLEER. CDR3 amino acids: CASSQDLGQWGTLNYGYTF. The CDR3 DNA is TGCGCCAGCAGCCAAGATCTTGGTCAGTGGGGGACCCTTAACTATGGCTACACCTTC.